The 21 T cell receptor beta chains below all came from one sample that was sequenced in a study of T cells in Graves' hyperthyroidism and ophthalmopathy. Authors of the study amplified TCR beta CDR3 regions from RNA transcripts. HTBI primers were used for first-round RT-PCR of the TCR CDR3. In TCRdb, the multiplex PCR reads were re-called with MiXCR into one record per CDR3 protein. This table has roughly 700,000 distinct CDR3 sequences, 30% to 40% appearing once. Specimen: blood. The source of these receptors is a woman aged 40-49 years with Graves' hyperthyroidism.

As DNA, the CDR3 is TGCAGTGCTAGTCGTTTCCGGGATAGGGTGGTCGGGGAGCTGTTTTTT. As protein: CSASRFRDRVVGELFF. The chain has TRBV20-1 and TRBJ2-2, with a possible D match to TRBD2 (5 bases). Germline V gene lookup returns CDR1 DFQATT and CDR2 SNEGSKA (reference sequence). This CDR3 has 16 amino acids. V shed 3 bases and J shed 7 bases, with 21 bases lying between them.

This clonotype was observed a few times. The chain's CDR3 is CASGNQEEAEKLFF. The CDR3 DNA reads TGTGCCAGCGGAAACCAGGAGGAGGCTGAAAAACTGTTTTTT. The J gene is TRBJ1-4, the V gene TRBV9; no clear D. The V and J ends lost 7 bases and 7 bases respectively, with 17 bases between them. CDR1 and CDR2 from the germline V gene are SGDLS and YYNGEE. The CDR3 sequence is 14 residues long.

A word on this clonotype: This may stem from a read error, because a much larger clone lies one nucleotide away. This sequence joins TRBV5-6 and TRBJ2-7; 9 nucleotides line up with TRBD2. The CDR3 loop spans 15 amino acids. The junction had 4 bases not matched to a gene; V was cut back by 0 bases and J by 3 bases. Germline lookup yields CDR1 SGHDT and CDR2 YYEEEE. CDR3: CASSLASGAVYEQYF. The CDR3 DNA follows: TGTGCCAGCAGCTTGGCTAGCGGGGCAGTCTACGAGCAGTACTTC.

This clonotype appeared a few times. The rearrangement links TRBV6-6 to TRBJ2-5, with D tentatively TRBD2 (5 bases). The CDR3 is made up of 15 amino acids. CDR1 is MNHNY, CDR2 SVGAGI, per germline (reference sequence). V was shortened by 0 bases and J by 2 bases, with 10 bases between the two germline ends. CDR3 loop: CASSYSFGSQETQYF. The CDR3 coding sequence is TGTGCCAGCAGTTACTCTTTTGGGAGTCAAGAGACCCAGTACTTC.

This clonotype was picked up many times. This chain connects TRBV29-1 to TRBJ2-7; D is possibly TRBD1 (6 bases). Germline CDR1 is SQVTM and CDR2 is ANQGSEA. V was shortened by 8 bases and J by 5 bases, with 19 bases between the two germline ends. This CDR3 is built from 13 residues. The CDR3 DNA reads as TGCAGCTTCCGGGTTGGACAGAGCAACGAGCAGTACTTC. Encoded protein: CSFRVGQSNEQYF.

The chain combines TRBV4-1 with TRBJ1-4, with a tentative D call TRBD1 (6 bases). V gave up 1 base and J gave up 0 bases, with 12 bases separating them. The CDR3 is made up of 17 amino acids. Germline CDR1 MGHRA, CDR2 YSYEKL. In DNA, the CDR3 is TGCGCCAGCAGCCAAGTCAGTGCAGGGGCAACTAATGAAAAACTGTTTTTT. It yields the protein CASSQVSAGATNEKLFF.

This clonotype was detected a few times. The genes are TRBV19 and TRBJ1-1, with 12 bases matching TRBD1. This CDR3 region has 14 residues. V dropped 7 bases and J dropped 7; count of bases not matched to a gene: 7. Germline lookup yields CDR1 LNHDA and CDR2 SQIVND (reference sequence). CDR3 bases: TGTGCCAGTACTACCGGGACAGGGGGCAGTGAAGCTTTCTTT. Translation: CASTTGTGGSEAFF.

On this clonotype: Given a much more abundant clone one base away, this may be a read error. The genes are TRBV10-3 and TRBJ2-7; D unclear. Germline values: CDR1 ENHRY, CDR2 SYGVKD. The V and J ends lost 8 bases and 1 base respectively, with 12 bases between them. CDR3 size: 13 residues. The CDR3 spells CAIQDLGSYEQYF. DNA for the CDR3: TGTGCCATCCAGGATCTCGGATCCTACGAGCAGTACTTC.

This chain links TRBV10-1 with TRBJ2-1; 9 nucleotides agree with TRBD2. From germline, CDR1 is WNHNN and CDR2 SYGVQD (reference sequence). CDR3 length equals 15 residues. Trimming at V came to 8 bases and at J to 9 bases, leaving 14 bases not matched to a gene. This CDR3 is CASGMTGLARSEQFF. The DNA for the CDR3 is TGCGCCAGCGGTATGACGGGACTAGCACGTAGTGAGCAGTTCTTC.

The chain joins TRBV25-1 to TRBJ2-7; 10 nucleotides match TRBD2. CDR3 size: 16 residues. V lost 3 bases and J lost 3; bases outside the gene matches: 8. The germline V gene encodes CDR1 MGHDK and CDR2 SYGVNS. Written as DNA, the CDR3 is TGTGCCAGCAGTGAGCTTAGCGGGGGGACAATCTACGAGCAGTACTTC. Amino acid sequence: CASSELSGGTIYEQYF.

This clonotype was detected many times. The J gene is TRBJ2-7, the V gene TRBV20-1; D could derive from TRBD1 or TRBD2 (5 bases each). The CDR3 runs to 14 residues. Germline loops: CDR1 DFQATT, CDR2 SNEGSKA (reference sequence). Deletions cut 4 bases from V and 5 bases from J, with 18 bases between. CDR3 residues: CSATSRGRDHEQYF. The CDR3 nucleotides are TGCAGTGCTACCTCCCGTGGCAGGGACCACGAGCAGTACTTC.

This clonotype was counted at least ten times. The chain recombines TRBV19 with TRBJ1-5; 9 bases fit TRBD1. CDR1 and CDR2 from the germline V gene are LNHDA and SQIVND (reference sequence). This CDR3 spans 15 amino acids. With 7 bases clipped from V and 5 bases from J, the junction kept 9 bases outside the gene matches. The CDR3 sequence is CASTWDRESDQPQHF. The CDR3 DNA follows: TGTGCCAGTACTTGGGACAGGGAATCGGATCAGCCCCAGCATTTT.

V gene TRBV12-3 or TRBV12-4 combines with J gene TRBJ2-7; a possible D gene is TRBD1 (5 bases). CDR3 length: 13 residues. Trimming removed 5 bases at V and 2 bases at J, with 10 bases between. The CDR3 nucleotides are TGTGCCAGCAGTACGGACAAGACCTACGAGCAGTACTTC. This sequence encodes CASSTDKTYEQYF.

In this sample, this clonotype turned up a few times. This chain connects TRBV6-5 to TRBJ1-2, with no clear D. CDR3 length: 14 amino acids. CDR1 and CDR2 (germline): MNHEY, SVGAGI. V was shortened by 6 bases and J by 8 bases, with 19 bases between the two germline ends. This CDR3 is CASRSPGGRTGYTF. CDR3 bases: TGTGCCAGCAGAAGCCCGGGAGGTAGGACGGGCTACACCTTC.

A word on this clonotype: The germline gene is not matched at one end of the junction; a read error may be the cause. This chain connects TRBV5-1 to TRBJ1-1; D remains unclear. Looked up from germline, CDR1 is SGHRS and CDR2 is YFSETQ. CDR3 size: 11 residues. This CDR3 reads CASGLSSKAFF. CDR3 nucleotide sequence: TGCGCCAGCGGCTTGTCCAGCAAAGCTTTCTTT.

J is TRBJ1-5 and V is TRBV6-6; 8 nucleotides align to TRBD1. The trim removed 6 bases at V and 5 bases at J, leaving 6 bases unmatched. The CDR3 is 14 residues long. The germline V gene has CDR1 MNHNY and CDR2 SVGAGI (reference sequence). As DNA, the CDR3 is TGTGCCAGCAGGTCCCGGGACAGGTATCAGCCCCAGCATTTT. Encoded protein: CASRSRDRYQPQHF.

Many counts were recorded for this clonotype. The V gene is TRBV24-1, the J gene TRBJ1-1; D possibly corresponds to TRBD1 (5 bases). The germline CDR1 and CDR2 sequences are KGHDR and SFDVKD. Trimming removed 5 bases from V and 4 bases from J, with 10 bases in between. There are 13 residues in the CDR3. The CDR3 nucleotides read TGTGCCACCAGTGGGGGGGTCCCCACTGAAGCTTTCTTT. Translating gives CATSGGVPTEAFF.

In its sample, this clonotype was seen many times. V is TRBV24-1 and J is TRBJ2-5, with D unclear. Germline V gene lookup returns CDR1 KGHDR and CDR2 SFDVKD. The CDR3 contains 16 residues. Trimming removed 5 bases from V and 0 bases from J, with 15 bases in between. The CDR3, as DNA: TGTGCCACCAGTGTTGGGTTTACAAAGGACCAAGAGACCCAGTACTTC. The encoded protein is CATSVGFTKDQETQYF.

At least ten counts were recorded for this clonotype. This sequence joins TRBV29-1 and TRBJ1-2; 8 bases are a match to TRBD1. Per the germline V gene, CDR1 is SQVTM and CDR2 is ANQGSEA. V dropped 4 bases and J dropped 2; count of bases not matched to a gene: 3. This CDR3 contains 13 residues. CDR3 in amino acids: CSVAQGENYGYTF. CDR3 sequence (DNA): TGCAGCGTTGCACAGGGGGAGAACTATGGCTACACCTTC.

The chain has TRBV7-3 and TRBJ1-2; no firm D call. Per the germline V gene, CDR1 is SGHTA and CDR2 is FQGTGA. The CDR3 spans 16 residues. Trimming took off 3 bases at V and 7 bases at J, with 21 bases between the two ends. CDR3: CASSFVPAAGGPGYTF. CDR3 DNA sequence: TGTGCCAGCAGCTTTGTTCCGGCGGCGGGAGGGCCTGGCTACACCTTC.

The chain links TRBV10-3 to TRBJ1-5; D is unresolved. Trimming cost V 6 bases and J 5 bases, with 8 bases left between them. The CDR3 contains 12 residues. Germline V gene data show CDR1 as ENHRY and CDR2 as SYGVKD. This CDR3 is CAIRPADQPQHF. CDR3 coding DNA: TGTGCCATCAGGCCGGCGGATCAGCCCCAGCATTTT.